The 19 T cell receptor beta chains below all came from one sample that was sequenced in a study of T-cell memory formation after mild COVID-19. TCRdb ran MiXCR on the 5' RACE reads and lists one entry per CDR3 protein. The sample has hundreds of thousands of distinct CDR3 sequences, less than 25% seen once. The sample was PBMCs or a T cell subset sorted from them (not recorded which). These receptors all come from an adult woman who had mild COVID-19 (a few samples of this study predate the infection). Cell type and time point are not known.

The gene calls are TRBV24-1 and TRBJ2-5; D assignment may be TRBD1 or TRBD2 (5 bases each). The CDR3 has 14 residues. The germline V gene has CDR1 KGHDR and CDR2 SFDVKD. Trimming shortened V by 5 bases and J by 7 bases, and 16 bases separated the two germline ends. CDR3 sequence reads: CATSAGRDAGTQYF. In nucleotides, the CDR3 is TGTGCCACCAGTGCGGGCCGGGACGCGGGGACCCAGTACTTC.

CDR3: CAISAQTGAGTEAFF. The CDR3 nucleotides read TGTGCCATCAGTGCTCAGACAGGGGCGGGCACTGAAGCTTTCTTT. V gene TRBV10-3 combines with J gene TRBJ1-1; 8 bases agree with TRBD1. Per germline, CDR1 ENHRY and CDR2 SYGVKD. CDR3 length: 15 residues. Losses at the gene ends were 4 bases for V and 4 bases for J; bases not matched to a gene: 8.

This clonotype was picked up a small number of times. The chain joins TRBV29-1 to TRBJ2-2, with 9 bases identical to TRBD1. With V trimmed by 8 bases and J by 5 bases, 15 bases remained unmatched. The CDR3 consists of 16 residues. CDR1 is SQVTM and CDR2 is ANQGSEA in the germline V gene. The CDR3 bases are TGCAGCCCTACCGGGACAGGGACCCCCTTGACCGGGGAGCTGTTTTTT. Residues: CSPTGTGTPLTGELFF.

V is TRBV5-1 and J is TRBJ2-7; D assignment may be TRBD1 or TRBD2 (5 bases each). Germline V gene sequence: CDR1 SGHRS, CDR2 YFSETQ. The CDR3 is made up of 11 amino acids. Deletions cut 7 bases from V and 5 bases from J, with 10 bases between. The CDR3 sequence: CASGQGDEQYF. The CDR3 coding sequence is TGCGCCAGCGGCCAGGGAGACGAGCAGTACTTC. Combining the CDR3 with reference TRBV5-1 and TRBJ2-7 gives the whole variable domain KAGVTQTPRYLIKTRGQQVTLSCSPISGHRSVSWYQQTPGQGLQFLFEYFSETQRNKGNFPGRFSGRQFSNSRSEMNVSTLELGDSALYLCASGQGDEQYFGPGTRLTVT.

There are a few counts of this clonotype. CDR3: CASSFYYGYTF. CDR3 DNA sequence: TGTGCCAGCAGTTTCTATTATGGCTACACCTTC. The J gene is TRBJ1-2, the V gene TRBV12-3 or TRBV12-4; D gene ambiguous. This CDR3 spans 11 amino acids. V was trimmed by 3 bases and J by 5 bases, leaving 4 bases between them.

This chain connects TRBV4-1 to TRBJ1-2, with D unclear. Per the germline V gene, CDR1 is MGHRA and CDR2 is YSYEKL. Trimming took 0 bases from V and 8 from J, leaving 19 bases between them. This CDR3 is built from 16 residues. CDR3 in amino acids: CASSQEDNGVLSGYTF. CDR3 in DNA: TGCGCCAGCAGCCAAGAAGATAATGGGGTTCTGAGCGGCTACACCTTC.

CDR3 sequence reads: CATSDDTGLQYF. DNA of the CDR3: TGTGCCACCAGTGATGATACAGGGTTGCAGTACTTC. The genes are TRBV24-1 and TRBJ2-7; weak D call: TRBD1 (6 bases). V shed 3 bases and J shed 9 bases, with 11 bases lying between them. Germline lookup yields CDR1 KGHDR and CDR2 SFDVKD. This CDR3 is built from 12 residues.

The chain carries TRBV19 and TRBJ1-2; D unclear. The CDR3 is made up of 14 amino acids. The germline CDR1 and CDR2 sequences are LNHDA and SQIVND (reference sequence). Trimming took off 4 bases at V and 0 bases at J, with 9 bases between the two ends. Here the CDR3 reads CASSTQHTNYGYTF. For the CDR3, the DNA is TGTGCCAGTAGTACACAGCATACTAACTATGGCTACACCTTC. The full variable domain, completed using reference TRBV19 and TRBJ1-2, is DGGITQSPKYLFRKEGQNVTLSCEQNLNHDAMYWYRQDPGQGLRLIYYSQIVNDFQKGDIAEGYSVSREKKESFPLTVTSAQKNPTAFYLCASSTQHTNYGYTFGSGTRLTVV.

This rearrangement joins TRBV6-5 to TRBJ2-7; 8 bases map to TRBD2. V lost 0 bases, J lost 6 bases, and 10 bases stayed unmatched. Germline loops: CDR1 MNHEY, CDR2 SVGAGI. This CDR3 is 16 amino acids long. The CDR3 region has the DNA TGTGCCAGCAGTTACTCCGGGGGACTAGTGTTCAGCGAGCAGTACTTC. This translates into CASSYSGGLVFSEQYF.

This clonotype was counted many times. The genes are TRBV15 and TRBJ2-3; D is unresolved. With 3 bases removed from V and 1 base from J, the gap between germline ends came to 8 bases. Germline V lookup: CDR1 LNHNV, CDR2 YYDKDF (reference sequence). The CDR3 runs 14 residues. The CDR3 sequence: CATSSSPRTDTQYF. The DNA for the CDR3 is TGTGCCACCAGCAGCTCGCCCCGCACAGATACGCAGTATTTT.

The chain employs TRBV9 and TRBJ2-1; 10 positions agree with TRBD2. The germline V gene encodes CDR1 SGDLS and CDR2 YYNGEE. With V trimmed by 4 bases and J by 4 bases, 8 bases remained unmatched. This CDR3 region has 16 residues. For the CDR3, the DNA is TGTGCCAGCAGCCCATCCGGGACTAGCGTATACAATGAGCAGTTCTTC. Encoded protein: CASSPSGTSVYNEQFF.

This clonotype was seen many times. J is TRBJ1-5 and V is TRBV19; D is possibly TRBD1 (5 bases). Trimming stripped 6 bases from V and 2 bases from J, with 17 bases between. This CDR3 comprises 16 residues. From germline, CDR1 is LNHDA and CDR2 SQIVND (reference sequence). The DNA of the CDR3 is TGTGCCAGTAGAAGGATCGGGCGAGGGGGCAATCAGCCCCAGCATTTT. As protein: CASRRIGRGGNQPQHF.

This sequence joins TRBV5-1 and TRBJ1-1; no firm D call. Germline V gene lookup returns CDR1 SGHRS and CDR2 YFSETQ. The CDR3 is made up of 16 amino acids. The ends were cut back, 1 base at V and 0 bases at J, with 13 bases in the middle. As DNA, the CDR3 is TGCGCCAGCAGCTTGATGGGTGAAATCATGAACACTGAAGCTTTCTTT. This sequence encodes CASSLMGEIMNTEAFF.

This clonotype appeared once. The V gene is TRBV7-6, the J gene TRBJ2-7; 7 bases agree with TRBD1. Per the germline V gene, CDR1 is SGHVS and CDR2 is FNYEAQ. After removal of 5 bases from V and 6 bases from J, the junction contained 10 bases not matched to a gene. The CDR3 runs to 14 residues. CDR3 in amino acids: CASSPRQGPTEQYF. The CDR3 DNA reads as TGTGCCAGCAGCCCCAGACAGGGTCCCACCGAGCAGTACTTC.

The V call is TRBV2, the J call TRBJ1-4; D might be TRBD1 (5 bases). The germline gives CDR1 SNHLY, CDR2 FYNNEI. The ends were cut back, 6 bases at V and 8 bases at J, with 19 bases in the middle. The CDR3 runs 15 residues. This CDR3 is CASRIGARVWEKLFF. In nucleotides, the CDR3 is TGTGCCAGCAGGATAGGGGCGAGGGTTTGGGAAAAACTGTTTTTT. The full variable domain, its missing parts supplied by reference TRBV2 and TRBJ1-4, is EPEVTQTPSHQVTQMGQEVILRCVPISNHLYFYWYRQILGQKVEFLVSFYNNEISEKSEIFDDQFSVERPDGSNFTLKIRSTKLEDSAMYFCASRIGARVWEKLFFGSGTQLSVL.

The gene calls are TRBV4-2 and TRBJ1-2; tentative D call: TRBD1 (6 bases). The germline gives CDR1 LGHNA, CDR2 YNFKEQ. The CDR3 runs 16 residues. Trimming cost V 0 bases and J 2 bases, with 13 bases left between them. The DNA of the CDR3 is TGTGCCAGCAGCCAAGATGTGTTAGGGGGAAACTATGGCTACACCTTC. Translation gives CASSQDVLGGNYGYTF.

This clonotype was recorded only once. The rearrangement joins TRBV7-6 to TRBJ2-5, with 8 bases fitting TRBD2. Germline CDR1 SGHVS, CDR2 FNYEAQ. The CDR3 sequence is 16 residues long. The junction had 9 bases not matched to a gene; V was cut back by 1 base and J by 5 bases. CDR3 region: CASSLVFGGGKETQYF. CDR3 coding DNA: TGTGCCAGCAGCTTAGTTTTTGGCGGGGGGAAGGAGACCCAGTACTTC.

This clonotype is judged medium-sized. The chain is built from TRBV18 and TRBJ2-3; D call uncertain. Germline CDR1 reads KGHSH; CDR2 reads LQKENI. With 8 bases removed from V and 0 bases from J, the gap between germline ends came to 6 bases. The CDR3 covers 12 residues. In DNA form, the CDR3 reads TGTGCCAGCAGCCCTAGCACAGATACGCAGTATTTT. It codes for CASSPSTDTQYF.

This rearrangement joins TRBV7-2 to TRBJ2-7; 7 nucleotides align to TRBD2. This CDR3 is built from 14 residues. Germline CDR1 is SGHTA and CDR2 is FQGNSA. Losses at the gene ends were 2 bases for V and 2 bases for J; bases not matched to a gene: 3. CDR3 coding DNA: TGTGCCAGCAGCTTAAGCGGGGCCCCCTACGAGCAGTACTTC. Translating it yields CASSLSGAPYEQYF.